These 30 T cell receptor beta chains were all obtained from the same sample, sequenced in a study of T cells in narcolepsy. Profiling relied on immunoSEQ multiplex PCR, and the TCRdb table lists in-frame clones only, not all of them. The repertoire holds about 33,000 clones, with about four fifths as singletons. The sequenced material came from CD45RA- memory CD4+ T cells from PBMCs. The receptors were sampled from a human donor with narcolepsy.

The genes are TRBV27 and TRBJ1-2, with D possibly TRBD1 on 5 matching bases. Trimming took 2 bases from V and 1 from J, leaving 11 bases between them. This CDR3 is built from 15 residues. The V gene's germline CDR1 is MNHEY and CDR2 SMNVEV (reference sequence). CDR3 in DNA: TGTGCCAGCAGTTTAGGCTTCCAGGGTAACTATGGCTACACCTTC. It specifies CASSLGFQGNYGYTF.

The J gene is TRBJ2-7, the V gene TRBV29-1; D may correspond to TRBD1 or TRBD2 (5 bases each). The CDR3 sequence is 11 residues long. V was trimmed by 4 bases and J by 6 bases, leaving 10 bases between them. The germline gives CDR1 SQVTM, CDR2 ANQGSEA. The CDR3 bases are TGCAGCGTTGTGAGGGGCGGCGAGCAGTACTTC. This codes for CSVVRGGEQYF.

J is TRBJ2-7 and V is TRBV5-5, with D perhaps TRBD1 (6 bases). The ends were cut back, 0 bases at V and 2 bases at J, with 9 bases in the middle. CDR1 SGHKS and CDR2 YYEKEE come from the germline V gene (reference sequence). CDR3 length: 14 amino acids. CDR3 bases: TGTGCCAGCAGCTTGGCGGACAGCACCTACGAGCAGTACTTC. Translation: CASSLADSTYEQYF.

This chain connects TRBV14 to TRBJ2-3; possibly TRBD1 for D (7 bases). V was clipped by 0 bases and J by 2 bases, with 18 bases between them. Germline CDR1 reads SGHDN; CDR2 reads FVKESK. CDR3 length: 18 residues. The CDR3 DNA is TGTGCCAGCAGCCAAGATAGGCGGGACAGATTCTCCACAGATACGCAGTATTTT. Translation: CASSQDRRDRFSTDTQYF. Drawing the rest from reference TRBV14 and TRBJ2-3, the complete variable domain is EAGVTQFPSHSVIEKGQTVTLRCDPISGHDNLYWYRRVMGKEIKFLLHFVKESKQDESGMPNNRFLAERTGGTYSTLKVQPAELEDSGVYFCASSQDRRDRFSTDTQYFGPGTRLTVL.

The chain employs TRBV27 and TRBJ1-5; D may be TRBD1 (5 bases). CDR3 length: 21 amino acids. Trimming shortened V by 3 bases and J by 3 bases, and 30 bases separated the two germline ends. Germline CDR1 MNHEY, CDR2 SMNVEV (reference sequence). DNA for the CDR3: TGTGCCAGCAGTTTTTCCGGAAACCGGGACCCAGCGAGGAGGGCCAATCAGCCCCAGCATTTT. Its protein product is CASSFSGNRDPARRANQPQHF.

The V and J genes are TRBV9 and TRBJ1-1, with TRBD1 as a possible D gene (5 bases). Germline CDR1 SGDLS, CDR2 YYNGEE. CDR3 length: 18 residues. V dropped 4 bases and J dropped 1 base, with 23 bases sitting between them. The CDR3 DNA reads as TGTGCCAGCAGCCCCACCCCCGCAGGGAGGATATCGAACACTGAAGCTTTCTTT. It codes for CASSPTPAGRISNTEAFF.

The chain couples TRBV15 to TRBJ1-1; the D gene is possibly TRBD1 (6 bases). The CDR3 runs 15 residues. Trimming left V 1 base short and J 3 bases short, with 12 bases between. Germline CDR1 is LNHNV and CDR2 is YYDKDF (reference sequence). As DNA, the CDR3 is TGTGCCACCAGCAGAGGTTCAGGGGCCTACACTGAAGCTTTCTTT. It yields the protein CATSRGSGAYTEAFF.

This chain uses TRBV23-1 with TRBJ1-1, with 8 bases identical to TRBD1. TRBV23-1 is given ORF status, its function remaining uncertain. This CDR3 has 18 amino acids. With 0 bases clipped from V and 3 bases from J, the junction kept 12 bases outside the gene matches. DNA for the CDR3: TGCGCCAGCAGTCAATCGTGGGGCACAGGGGGTTCTGACACTGAAGCTTTCTTT. As protein: CASSQSWGTGGSDTEAFF.

The rearrangement uses TRBV7-2 and TRBJ1-1; no reliable D call. Germline lookup yields CDR1 SGHTA and CDR2 FQGNSA. V was cut by 1 base and J by 1 base, with 7 bases left in between. This CDR3 has 14 residues. The CDR3 DNA follows: TGTGCCAGCAGCTTAGGACGGACGAACACTGAAGCTTTCTTT. It translates to CASSLGRTNTEAFF.

As concerns this clone: Other DNA sequences in the sample encode the same CDR3. The J gene is TRBJ1-4, the V gene TRBV2; 10 positions match TRBD1. This CDR3 region has 14 residues. Germline V gene data show CDR1 as SNHLY and CDR2 as FYNNEI. Trimming at V came to 2 bases and at J to 16 bases, leaving 10 bases not matched to a gene. CDR3 in amino acids: CASSERTGGFSGFF. The CDR3 nucleotides are TGTGCCAGCAGTGAAAGGACAGGGGGTTTCTCAGGGTTTTTT.

This chain joins TRBV2 and TRBJ2-4, with 11 bases fitting TRBD1. Trimming cost V 5 bases and J 0 bases; bases outside gene matches: 9. This CDR3 region has 18 residues. CDR1 SNHLY and CDR2 FYNNEI come from the germline V gene. In nucleotides, the CDR3 is TGTGCCAGCAGTTCCGGGACAGGGGGGTGGAAAGCCAAAAACATTCAGTACTTC. This translates into CASSSGTGGWKAKNIQYF.

Comment on this clone: At one boundary the junction diverges from the germline segment, which might be a read error. The V gene is TRBV6-6, the J gene TRBJ2-4, with unresolved D. This CDR3 comprises 14 residues. Looked up from germline, CDR1 is MNHNY and CDR2 is SVGAGI (reference sequence). The CDR3: CASSHSTAKNIQYF. The CDR3 coding sequence is TGTGCCAGCAGTCACTCAACAGCCAAAAACATTCAGTACTTC.

The chain links TRBV6-5 to TRBJ1-2; D remains ambiguous. The V end lost 5 bases, the J end lost 8 bases, and 9 bases lay between the germline ends. The CDR3 consists of 11 residues. The germline V gene encodes CDR1 MNHEY and CDR2 SVGAGI. Here the CDR3 reads CASSEIRGYTF. Here the CDR3 DNA reads TGTGCCAGCAGTGAGATCCGGGGCTACACCTTC.

This sequence joins TRBV5-4 and TRBJ2-1; 10 nucleotides line up with TRBD1. J lost 5 bases, V lost 9 bases, and 11 bases had no gene match. Germline CDR1 reads SGHNT; CDR2 reads YYREEE (reference sequence). The CDR3 covers 15 residues. The CDR3 bases are TGTGCCACCGGTGGGCCGGGACAGGGGCACAATGAGCAGTTCTTC. Translation: CATGGPGQGHNEQFF.

This clone appeared once. Written as DNA, the CDR3 is TGCGCCAGCACGGGACAGCTTAGGGACGAGCAGTACTTC. Amino acid sequence: CASTGQLRDEQYF. V usage is TRBV5-1 and J usage is TRBJ2-7, with 7 bases identical to TRBD1. The J segment lost 5 bases and the V segment lost 6 bases, leaving 8 bases of the junction unmatched. The CDR3 length is 13 residues. Germline CDR1 is SGHRS and CDR2 is YFSETQ.

J is TRBJ2-7 and V is TRBV18; D perhaps matches TRBD2 (5 bases). Germline V lookup: CDR1 KGHSH, CDR2 LQKENI. This CDR3 is built from 14 residues. Trimming removed 3 bases at V and 2 bases at J, with 11 bases between. The CDR3 loop reads CASSPPGVTYEQYF. The CDR3 DNA follows: TGTGCCAGCTCACCTCCCGGGGTTACCTACGAGCAGTACTTC. Full variable domain (rest looked up from reference TRBV18 and TRBJ2-7): NAGVMQNPRHLVRRRGQEARLRCSPMKGHSHVYWYRQLPEEGLKFMVYLQKENIIDESGMPKERFSAEFPKEGPSILRIQQVVRGDSAAYFCASSPPGVTYEQYFGPGTRLTVT.

The V gene is TRBV5-1, the J gene TRBJ1-5; 7 positions match TRBD1. The trim removed 4 bases at V and 5 bases at J, leaving 6 bases unmatched. This CDR3 has 14 amino acids. CDR1 SGHRS and CDR2 YFSETQ come from the germline V gene. CDR3 coding DNA: TGCGCCAGCAGCGTGGGACAGCCCGATCAGCCCCAGCATTTT. It yields the protein CASSVGQPDQPQHF.

The J gene is TRBJ1-2, the V gene TRBV6-5; 7 bases line up with TRBD1. Germline CDR1 MNHEY, CDR2 SVGAGI. Unmatched junction bases numbered 2, after V lost 0 bases and J lost 4 bases. The CDR3 has 14 residues. The CDR3 loop reads CASSYSRDSYGYTF. The CDR3 bases are TGTGCCAGCAGTTACTCGCGGGACAGCTATGGCTACACCTTC.

V usage is TRBV18 and J usage is TRBJ1-1; D is unresolved. CDR1 is KGHSH, CDR2 LQKENI, per germline. V dropped 4 bases and J dropped 4 bases, with 4 bases sitting between them. CDR3 length equals 11 residues. The CDR3 is CASSLTTEAFF. As DNA, the CDR3 is TGTGCCAGCTCACTGACCACTGAAGCTTTCTTT. Variable domain in full (rest from reference TRBV18 and TRBJ1-1): NAGVMQNPRHLVRRRGQEARLRCSPMKGHSHVYWYRQLPEEGLKFMVYLQKENIIDESGMPKERFSAEFPKEGPSILRIQQVVRGDSAAYFCASSLTTEAFFGQGTRLTVV.

The chain joins TRBV2 to TRBJ1-2; D possibly corresponds to TRBD1 (5 bases). This CDR3 is 12 amino acids long. The V gene lost 7 bases and the J gene lost 7 bases, with 13 bases spanning the gap. The germline CDR1 and CDR2 sequences are SNHLY and FYNNEI. CDR3 bases: TGTGCCAGCAACAGACCGGGGGGTGGCTACACCTTC. This sequence encodes CASNRPGGGYTF.

This sequence joins TRBV6-1 and TRBJ2-3; TRBD2 might be the D (5 bases). V dropped 4 bases and J dropped 0 bases, with 11 bases sitting between them. Germline CDR1 reads MNHNS; CDR2 reads SASEGT. The CDR3 sequence is 15 residues long. In nucleotides, the CDR3 is TGTGCCAGCAGTGGGAGGCTAGGGAGCACAGATACGCAGTATTTT. Amino acids: CASSGRLGSTDTQYF.

The DNA for the CDR3 is TGTGCCAGTAGCGAACCGGGAGTCACCACAGATACGCAGTATTTT. This sequence encodes CASSEPGVTTDTQYF. This sequence joins TRBV19 and TRBJ2-3; D is possibly TRBD2 (6 bases). The CDR3 loop spans 15 amino acids. Germline V CDR1 and CDR2: LNHDA, SQIVND (reference sequence). V was clipped by 6 bases and J by 2 bases, with 15 bases between them.

The chain recombines TRBV6-6 with TRBJ1-2; D remains unclear. There are 14 residues in the CDR3. Germline V lookup: CDR1 MNHNY, CDR2 SVGAGI (reference sequence). Trimming left V 6 bases short and J 8 bases short, with 19 bases between. This chain's CDR3 is CASSDQVKASGYTF. DNA for the CDR3: TGTGCCAGCAGCGATCAGGTGAAAGCCTCAGGCTACACCTTC.

The chain uses TRBV9 and TRBJ2-3; no reliable D call. The CDR3 has 16 amino acids. In germline, CDR1 is SGDLS, CDR2 YYNGEE. Trimming removed 4 bases from V and 1 base from J, with 16 bases in between. CDR3 protein: CASSPRRTAGTDTQYF. In DNA form, the CDR3 reads TGTGCCAGCAGCCCTAGGCGGACGGCTGGCACAGATACGCAGTATTTT.

The rearrangement joins TRBV15 to TRBJ2-7; D possibly corresponds to TRBD2 (5 bases). Trimming stripped 4 bases from V and 2 bases from J, with 9 bases between. The CDR3 extends over 13 amino acids. Germline CDR1 and CDR2: LNHNV and YYDKDF (reference sequence). As DNA, the CDR3 is TGTGCCACCAGCAAGGACGGGGCCTACGAGCAGTACGTC. Amino acid sequence: CATSKDGAYEQYV.

The chain couples TRBV5-4 to TRBJ1-4; no definite D call. Germline V gene data show CDR1 as SGHNT and CDR2 as YYREEE (reference sequence). The CDR3 length is 14 residues. Trimming left V 3 bases short and J 5 bases short, with 11 bases between. CDR3 DNA sequence: TGTGCCAGCAGCTCGGAGGGCAGAAATGAAAAACTGTTTTTT. It yields the protein CASSSEGRNEKLFF. Based on the CDR3 plus reference TRBV5-4 and TRBJ1-4, the full variable domain is ETGVTQSPTHLIKTRGQQVTLRCSSQSGHNTVSWYQQALGQGPQFIFQYYREEENGRGNFPPRFSGLQFPNYSSELNVNALELDDSALYLCASSSEGRNEKLFFGSGTQLSVL.

This chain links TRBV5-6 with TRBJ2-7, with D possibly matching TRBD1 (6 bases). CDR3 length: 14 amino acids. Trimming left V 1 base short and J 0 bases short, with 8 bases between. Germline CDR1 reads SGHDT; CDR2 reads YYEEEE. CDR3 DNA sequence: TGTGCCAGCAGCTTGTTCAGGGGCTCCTACGAGCAGTACGTC. This encodes CASSLFRGSYEQYV.

Details on this clone: Its ends do not fully match the called genes, so a read error is possible. The J gene is TRBJ1-1, the V gene TRBV7-7, with D possibly matching TRBD1 (5 bases). The CDR3 has 14 residues. Germline values: CDR1 SSHAT, CDR2 FNYEAQ (reference sequence). The CDR3, as DNA: TGTGCTAGCAGCTTAGGGGATTATGACACTGAAGCTTTCTTT. Amino acid sequence: CASSLGDYDTEAFF.

The V call is TRBV6-5, the J call TRBJ1-2; TRBD1 might be the D (5 bases). Trimming stripped 2 bases from V and 8 bases from J, with 9 bases between. Looked up from germline, CDR1 is MNHEY and CDR2 is SVGAGI. The CDR3 loop spans 12 amino acids. CDR3 sequence reads: CASSYSRGGYTF. The CDR3 DNA is TGTGCCAGCAGTTACAGCCGGGGCGGCTACACCTTC.

The gene calls are TRBV6-1 and TRBJ2-7; either TRBD1 or TRBD2 may supply D (6 bases each). Trimming removed 6 bases from V and 4 bases from J, with 13 bases in between. The germline V gene encodes CDR1 MNHNS and CDR2 SASEGT. This CDR3 has 13 residues. CDR3 sequence: CASRGGGQYEQYV. The CDR3 nucleotides are TGTGCCAGCAGAGGAGGGGGGCAATACGAGCAGTACGTC.